This T cell receptor beta chain emerged from a study of metastatic and nonmetastatic thyroid tumors. Treatment of any kind had been given to no patient before thyroid surgery. TCRdb recomputed clones from the PCR reads via MiXCR. The sample has approximately 38,000 clones; roughly a sixth are singletons. CDR1 is PRHDT and CDR2 is FYEKMQ in the germline V gene (reference sequence). This CDR3 contains 13 residues. V was trimmed by 10 bases and J by 8 bases, leaving 20 bases between them. Study observations and caveats: Across blood and tumor, TCR beta diversity in malignant thyroid tumors was reportedly significantly higher than in benign nodules.

This clone was recorded many times. Its matching antigen is unknown. The J gene is TRBJ2-5, the V gene TRBV13; a weak D match, TRBD2 (6 bases). Specimen: blood. The receptor comes from a female donor with papillary thyroid cancer or a benign thyroid nodule (not recorded which). Some clones in this sample may be carry-over from other donors' samples. CDR3 nucleotides: TGTGCCACCTCCGCGACTAGTCCAGGAACCCAGTACTTC. This sequence encodes CATSATSPGTQYF.